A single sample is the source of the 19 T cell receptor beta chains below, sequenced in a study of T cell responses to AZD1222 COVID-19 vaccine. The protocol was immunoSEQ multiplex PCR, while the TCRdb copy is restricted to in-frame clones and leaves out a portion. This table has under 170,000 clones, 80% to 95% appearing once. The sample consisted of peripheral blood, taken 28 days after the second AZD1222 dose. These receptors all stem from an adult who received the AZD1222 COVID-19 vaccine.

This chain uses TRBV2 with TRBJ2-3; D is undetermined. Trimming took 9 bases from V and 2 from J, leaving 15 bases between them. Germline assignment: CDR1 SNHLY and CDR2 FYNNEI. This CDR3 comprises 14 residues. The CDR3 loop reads CARRPRTVTDTQYF. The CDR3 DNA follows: TGTGCCAGGAGGCCGAGGACGGTCACAGATACGCAGTATTTT. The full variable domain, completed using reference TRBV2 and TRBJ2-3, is EPEVTQTPSHQVTQMGQEVILRCVPISNHLYFYWYRQILGQKVEFLVSFYNNEISEKSEIFDDQFSVERPDGSNFTLKIRSTKLEDSAMYFCARRPRTVTDTQYFGPGTRLTVL.

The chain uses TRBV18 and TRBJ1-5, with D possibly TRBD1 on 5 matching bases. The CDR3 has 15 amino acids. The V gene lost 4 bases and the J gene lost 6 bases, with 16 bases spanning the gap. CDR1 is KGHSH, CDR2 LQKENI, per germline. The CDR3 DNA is TGTGCCAGCTCACTTTCCGGGGCCAGCCTTCAGCCCCAGCATTTT. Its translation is CASSLSGASLQPQHF. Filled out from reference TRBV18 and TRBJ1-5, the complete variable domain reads NAGVMQNPRHLVRRRGQEARLRCSPMKGHSHVYWYRQLPEEGLKFMVYLQKENIIDESGMPKERFSAEFPKEGPSILRIQQVVRGDSAAYFCASSLSGASLQPQHFGDGTRLSIL.

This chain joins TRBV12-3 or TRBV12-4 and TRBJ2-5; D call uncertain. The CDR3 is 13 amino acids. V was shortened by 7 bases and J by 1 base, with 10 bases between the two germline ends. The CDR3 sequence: CASTPDTQETQYF. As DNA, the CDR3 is TGTGCCAGCACCCCCGACACCCAAGAGACCCAGTACTTC.

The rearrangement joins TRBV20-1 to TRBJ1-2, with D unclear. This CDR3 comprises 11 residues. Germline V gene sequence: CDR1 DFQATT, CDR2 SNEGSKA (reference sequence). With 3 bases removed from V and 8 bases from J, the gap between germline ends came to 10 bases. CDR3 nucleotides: TGCAGTGCTAGCCCGTGGAGGGGCTACACCTTC. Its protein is CSASPWRGYTF.

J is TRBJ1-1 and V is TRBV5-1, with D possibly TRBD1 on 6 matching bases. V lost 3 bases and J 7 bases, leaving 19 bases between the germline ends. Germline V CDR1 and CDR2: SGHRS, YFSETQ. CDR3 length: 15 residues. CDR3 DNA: TGCGCCAGCAGCTCTCAAGGGACAAATGACTATGAAGCTTTCTTT. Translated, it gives CASSSQGTNDYEAFF.

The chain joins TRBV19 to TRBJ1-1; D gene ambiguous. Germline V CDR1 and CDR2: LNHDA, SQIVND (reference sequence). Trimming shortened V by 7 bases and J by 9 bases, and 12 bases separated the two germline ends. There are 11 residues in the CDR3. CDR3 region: CASTLGVKAFF. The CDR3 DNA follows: TGTGCCAGTACCCTCGGGGTAAAAGCTTTCTTT. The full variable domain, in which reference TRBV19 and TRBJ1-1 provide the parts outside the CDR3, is DGGITQSPKYLFRKEGQNVTLSCEQNLNHDAMYWYRQDPGQGLRLIYYSQIVNDFQKGDIAEGYSVSREKKESFPLTVTSAQKNPTAFYLCASTLGVKAFFGQGTRLTVV.

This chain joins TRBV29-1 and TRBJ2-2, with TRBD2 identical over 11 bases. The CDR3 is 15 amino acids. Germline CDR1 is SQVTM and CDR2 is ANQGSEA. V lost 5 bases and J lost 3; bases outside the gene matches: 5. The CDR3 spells CSVTGTSGYTGELFF. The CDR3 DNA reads TGCAGCGTTACCGGGACTAGCGGATACACCGGGGAGCTGTTTTTT.

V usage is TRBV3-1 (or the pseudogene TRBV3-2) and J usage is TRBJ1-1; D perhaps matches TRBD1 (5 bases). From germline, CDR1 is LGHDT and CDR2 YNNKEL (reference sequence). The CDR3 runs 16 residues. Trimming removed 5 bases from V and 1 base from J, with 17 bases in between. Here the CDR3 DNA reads TGTGCCAGCAGCAACCCAGCCGGGACTGCGAACACTGAAGCTTTCTTT. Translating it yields CASSNPAGTANTEAFF.

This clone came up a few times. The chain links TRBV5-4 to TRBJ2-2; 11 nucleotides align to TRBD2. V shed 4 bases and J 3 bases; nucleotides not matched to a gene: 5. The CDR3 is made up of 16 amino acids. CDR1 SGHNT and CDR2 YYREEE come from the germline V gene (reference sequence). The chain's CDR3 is CASSKELAGDTGELFF. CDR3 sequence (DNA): TGTGCCAGCAGCAAGGAACTAGCGGGAGACACCGGGGAGCTGTTTTTT.

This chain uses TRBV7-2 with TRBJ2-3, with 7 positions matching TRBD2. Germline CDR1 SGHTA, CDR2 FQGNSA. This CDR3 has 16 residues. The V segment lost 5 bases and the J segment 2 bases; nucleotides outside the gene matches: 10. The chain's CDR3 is CASSPLTGGLTDTQYF. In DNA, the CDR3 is TGTGCCAGCAGCCCTCTGACGGGAGGCCTCACAGATACGCAGTATTTT.

For the CDR3, the DNA is TGTGCCAGCAGTTGGACAGCCATGGGCACTGAAGCTTTCTTT. Translated, it gives CASSWTAMGTEAFF. This rearrangement joins TRBV27 to TRBJ1-1; maybe TRBD1 (6 bases). Germline values: CDR1 MNHEY, CDR2 SMNVEV (reference sequence). Trimming shortened V by 4 bases and J by 4 bases, and 13 bases separated the two germline ends. CDR3 length equals 14 residues.

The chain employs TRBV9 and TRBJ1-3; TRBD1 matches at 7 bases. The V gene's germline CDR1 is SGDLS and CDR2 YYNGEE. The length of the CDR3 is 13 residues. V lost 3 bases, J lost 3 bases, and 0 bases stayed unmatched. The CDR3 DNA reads TGTGCCAGCAGCGGGACAGGTGGAAACACCATATATTTT. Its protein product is CASSGTGGNTIYF.

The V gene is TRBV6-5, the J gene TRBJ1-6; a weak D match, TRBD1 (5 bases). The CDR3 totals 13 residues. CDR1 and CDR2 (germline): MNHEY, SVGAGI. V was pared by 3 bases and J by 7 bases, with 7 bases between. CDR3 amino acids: CASSYKGNSPLHF. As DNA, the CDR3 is TGTGCCAGCAGTTATAAGGGGAATTCACCCCTCCACTTT.

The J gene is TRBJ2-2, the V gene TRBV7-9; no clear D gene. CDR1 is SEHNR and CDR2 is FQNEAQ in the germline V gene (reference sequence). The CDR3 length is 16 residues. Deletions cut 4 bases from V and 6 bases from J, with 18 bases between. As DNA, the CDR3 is TGTGCCAGCAGCTCATTAGGAGTCGAGTGGTCCGGGGAGCTGTTTTTT. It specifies CASSSLGVEWSGELFF.

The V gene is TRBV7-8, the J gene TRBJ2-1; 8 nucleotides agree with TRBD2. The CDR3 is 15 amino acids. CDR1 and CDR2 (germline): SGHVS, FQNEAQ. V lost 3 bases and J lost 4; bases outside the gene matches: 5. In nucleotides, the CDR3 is TGTGCCAGCAGCTTTTATAGCGGGAAATACAATGAGCAGTTCTTC. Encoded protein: CASSFYSGKYNEQFF. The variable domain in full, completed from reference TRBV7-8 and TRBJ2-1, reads GAGVSQSPRYKVAKRGQDVALRCDPISGHVSLFWYQQALGQGPEFLTYFQNEAQLDKSGLPSDRFFAERPEGSVSTLKIQRTQQEDSAVYLCASSFYSGKYNEQFFGPGTRLTVL.

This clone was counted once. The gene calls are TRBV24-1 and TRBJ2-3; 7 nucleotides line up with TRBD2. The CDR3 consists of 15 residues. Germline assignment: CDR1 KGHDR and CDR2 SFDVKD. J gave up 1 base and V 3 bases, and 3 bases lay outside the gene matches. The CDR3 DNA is TGTGCCACCAGTGATAAGCGGGGAGGCACAGATACGCAGTATTTT. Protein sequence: CATSDKRGGTDTQYF.

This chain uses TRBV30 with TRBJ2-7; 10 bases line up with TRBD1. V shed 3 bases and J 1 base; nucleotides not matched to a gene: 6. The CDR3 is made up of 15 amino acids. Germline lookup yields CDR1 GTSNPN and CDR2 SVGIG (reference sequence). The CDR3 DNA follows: TGTGCCTGGAGGAACCCGGGACAGGGGTCCTACGAGCAGTACTTC. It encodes CAWRNPGQGSYEQYF.

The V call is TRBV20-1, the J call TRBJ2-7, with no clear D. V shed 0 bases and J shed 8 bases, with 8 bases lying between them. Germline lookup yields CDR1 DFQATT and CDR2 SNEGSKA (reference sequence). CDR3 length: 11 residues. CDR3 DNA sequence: TGCAGTGCTAGAGATCGTGAGAAGCAGTACTTC. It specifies CSARDREKQYF.

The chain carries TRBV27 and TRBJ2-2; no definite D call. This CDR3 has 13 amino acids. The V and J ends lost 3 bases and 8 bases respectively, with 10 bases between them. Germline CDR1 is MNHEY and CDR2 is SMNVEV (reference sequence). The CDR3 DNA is TGTGCCAGCAGTTTCCCGGGCAGGGGGGAGCTGTTTTTT. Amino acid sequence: CASSFPGRGELFF.